The rows below give T cell receptor beta chains drawn from one sample of a study of blood T cell repertoires in COVID-19. Only in-frame clones appear in the TCRdb table, and some are missing; sequencing was by immunoSEQ multiplex PCR. The data show around 230,000 clones, with over 80% seen just once and approximately 2.6% held by the top ten. The sequenced sample was peripheral blood. These TCRs come from a woman in her 70s with active or convalescent COVID-19. CDR3s leave out the opening cysteine and the closing phenylalanine or tryptophan. Each record gives: V gene, CDR3 protein.

TRBV19	ASKQQGPSTEAF
TRBV6-2/TRBV6-3	ASSYSTGTAFGYT
TRBV30	AWSGRLGDTQY
TRBV6-5	ASGTGRSYEQY
TRBV15	ATSRGATSYT
TRBV2	ASSLWGENQPQH
TRBV20-1	SASGTGVQPQH
TRBV30	AWSAGNTIY
TRBV7-9	ASSRGQGALYEQY
TRBV2	ASRLNYNEQF
TRBV5-4	ASSRDINTEAF
TRBV11-2	ASSTRPDRAYEQY
TRBV18	ASSEQQGASGYGYT
TRBV18	ASSRDRVAKNIQY
TRBV2	ASSEQGTTMYGYT
TRBV2	ASSPGGTPYGYT
TRBV21-1	ASPQGGTL
TRBV13	ASSRTGQAF
TRBV5-1	ASSFQRVRTGEQF
TRBV7-8	ASSSDRVGRQETQY
TRBV5-1	ASSLRPRDEQY
TRBV5-1	ASSSLQGSDTQY
TRBV2	ASSASRGETQY
TRBV29-1	SVDRGNEQF
TRBV30	ACTPGHRTDTQY
TRBV28	ASTKGGGSYNSPLH
TRBV18	ASSRQERNQPQH
TRBV28	ASNRGVSGNTIY
TRBV25-1	ASSELGRYEQY
TRBV10-3	AISETIAGTGGKNTEAF
TRBV11-2	ASSLKGATYEQY
TRBV4-1	ASSQYSPDRGYGYT
TRBV12-3/TRBV12-4	ASSSDRGFKQY
TRBV29-1	SVDGANTGELF
TRBV2	ASSDWASSNEQF
TRBV14	ASSQGLADNNEQF
TRBV27	ASRTGGYGYT
TRBV28	ASSSSGQGAPYGYT
TRBV5-8	ASSLGDYGNEQF
TRBV29-1	SGIGTGDEKLF
TRBV3-1/TRBV3-2	ASSPVGQPIYEQY
TRBV5-1	ASSFNNSPLH
TRBV5-1	ASSLARDEQY
TRBV6-5	ATGARDFTEAF
TRBV19	ASSPFPRGSHSGANVLT
TRBV5-4	ASSPGQGPHYGYT
TRBV29-1	SGSAFRGWGTEAF
TRBV3-1/TRBV3-2	ASSQDLGDGYT